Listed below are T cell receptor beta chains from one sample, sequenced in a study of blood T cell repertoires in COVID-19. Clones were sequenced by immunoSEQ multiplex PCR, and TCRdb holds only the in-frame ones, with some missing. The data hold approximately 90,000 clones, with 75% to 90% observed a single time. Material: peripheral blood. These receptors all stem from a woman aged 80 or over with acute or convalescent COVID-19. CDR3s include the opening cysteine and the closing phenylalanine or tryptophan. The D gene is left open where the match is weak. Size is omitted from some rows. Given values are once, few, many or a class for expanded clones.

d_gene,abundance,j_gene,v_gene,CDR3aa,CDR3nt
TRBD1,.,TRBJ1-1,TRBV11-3,CASSLGGRDREAFF,TGTGCCAGCAGCTTAGGAGGCCGGGACAGGGAAGCTTTCTTT
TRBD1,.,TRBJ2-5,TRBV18,CASSPGTGGWETQYF,TGTGCCAGCTCCCCCGGGACAGGGGGATGGGAGACCCAGTACTTC
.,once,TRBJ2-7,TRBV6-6,CASSYSTQGYEQYF,TGTGCCAGCAGTTACTCGACCCAGGGATACGAGCAGTACTTC
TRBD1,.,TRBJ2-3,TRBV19,CASSIRQGTTDTQYF,TGTGCCAGTAGTATAAGACAGGGAACCACAGATACGCAGTATTTT
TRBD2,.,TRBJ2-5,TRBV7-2,CASSPGTSKTQYF,TGTGCCAGCAGCCCCGGGACTAGTAAGACCCAGTACTTC
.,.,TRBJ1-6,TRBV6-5,CASTTVINSPLHF,TGTGCCAGCACCACAGTGATTAATTCACCCCTCCACTTT
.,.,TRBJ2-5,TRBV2,CASSQDGNSETQYF,TGTGCCAGCAGCCAGGACGGGAATTCGGAGACCCAGTACTTC
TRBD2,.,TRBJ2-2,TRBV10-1,CASSVISGSINTGELFF,TGCGCCAGCAGTGTAATTAGCGGGAGTATTAACACCGGGGAGCTGTTTTTT
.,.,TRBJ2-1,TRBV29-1,CSVARLVWNNEQFF,TGCAGCGTTGCCCGTCTAGTATGGAACAATGAGCAGTTCTTC
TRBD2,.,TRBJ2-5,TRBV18,CASSPGLAGEGGETQYF,TGTGCCAGCTCACCTGGACTAGCGGGGGAAGGTGGAGAGACCCAGTACTTC
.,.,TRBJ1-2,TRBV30,CAWSADLRDNYGYTF,TGTGCCTGGAGTGCAGACCTCAGGGATAACTATGGCTACACCTTC
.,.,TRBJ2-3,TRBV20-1,CSALEVATQYF,TGCAGTGCCCTAGAAGTGGCTACGCAGTATTTT
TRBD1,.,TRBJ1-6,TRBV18,CASSPGQPWGSPLHF,TGTGCCAGCTCACCGGGACAGCCCTGGGGTTCACCCCTCCACTTT
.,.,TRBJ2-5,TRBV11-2,CASCRALGGTQYF,TGTGCCAGCTGTCGTGCCCTAGGGGGGACCCAGTACTTC
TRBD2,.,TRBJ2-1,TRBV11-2,CASSPTASGGKYNEQFF,TGTGCCAGCAGCCCGACGGCGTCGGGAGGGAAATACAATGAGCAGTTCTTC
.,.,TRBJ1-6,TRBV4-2,CASSQEIQGNSPLHF,TGTGCCAGCAGCCAAGAGATCCAGGGGAATTCACCCCTCCACTTT
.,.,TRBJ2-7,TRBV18,CASSLHGGLYEQYF,TGTGCCAGCTCACTGCACGGCGGGCTCTACGAGCAGTACTTC
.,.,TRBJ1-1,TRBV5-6,CASSFGGRDAEAFF,TGTGCCAGCAGCTTCGGGGGGCGAGACGCTGAAGCTTTCTTT
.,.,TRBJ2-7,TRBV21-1,CASNPGQGSYEQYF,TGTGCCAGCAACCCGGGACAGGGTTCTTACGAGCAGTACTTC
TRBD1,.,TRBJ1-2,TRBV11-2,CASSTQGIWGYTF,TGTGCCAGCAGCACACAGGGGATTTGGGGCTACACCTTC
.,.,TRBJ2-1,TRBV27,CASSYSTSPPVYEQFF,TGTGCCAGCAGTTATTCTACTAGTCCCCCAGTCTATGAGCAGTTCTTC
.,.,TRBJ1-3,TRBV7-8,CASSLGQGRNTIYF,TGTGCCAGCAGCTTAGGTCAGGGCAGAAACACCATATATTTT
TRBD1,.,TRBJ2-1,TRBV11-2,CASTPGQGRYNEQFF,TGTGCCAGCACCCCCGGACAGGGGCGTTACAATGAGCAGTTCTTC
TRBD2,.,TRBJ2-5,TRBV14,CASSQAGGGAKTQYF,TGTGCCAGCAGCCAAGCAGGCGGGGGGGCAAAGACCCAGTACTTC
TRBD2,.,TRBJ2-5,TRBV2,CASRGTSGQETQYF,TGTGCCAGCAGGGGGACTAGCGGCCAAGAGACCCAGTACTTC
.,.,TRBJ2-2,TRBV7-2,CASSLLSSGNAGELFF,TGTGCCAGCAGCTTACTTAGTTCGGGGAACGCCGGGGAGCTGTTTTTT
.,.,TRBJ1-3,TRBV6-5,CASSPTGNAGNTIYF,TGTGCCAGCAGTCCCACAGGGAACGCTGGAAACACCATATATTTT
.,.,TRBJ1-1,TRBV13,CASSPGGRWNTEAFF,TGTGCCAGCAGCCCGGGGGGGCGGTGGAACACTGAAGCTTTCTTT